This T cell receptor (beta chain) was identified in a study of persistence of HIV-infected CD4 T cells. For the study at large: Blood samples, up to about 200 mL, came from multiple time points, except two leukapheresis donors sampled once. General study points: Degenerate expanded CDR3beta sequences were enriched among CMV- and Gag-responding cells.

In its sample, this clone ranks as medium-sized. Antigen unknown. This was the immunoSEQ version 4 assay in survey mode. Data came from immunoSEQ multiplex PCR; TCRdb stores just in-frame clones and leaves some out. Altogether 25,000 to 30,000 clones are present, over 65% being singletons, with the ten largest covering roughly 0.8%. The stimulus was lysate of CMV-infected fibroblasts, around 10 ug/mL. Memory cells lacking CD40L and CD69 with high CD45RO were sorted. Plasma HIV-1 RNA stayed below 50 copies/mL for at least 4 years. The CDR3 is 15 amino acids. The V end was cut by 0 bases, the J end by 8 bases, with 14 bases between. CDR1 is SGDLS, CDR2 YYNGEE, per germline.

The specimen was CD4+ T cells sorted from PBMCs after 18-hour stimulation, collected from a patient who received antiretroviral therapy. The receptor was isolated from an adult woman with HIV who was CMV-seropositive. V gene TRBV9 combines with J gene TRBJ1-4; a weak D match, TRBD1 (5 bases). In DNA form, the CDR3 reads TGTGCCAGCAGCGTAGAAGGGGCTGCGAAAGAAAAACTGTTTTTT. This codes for CASSVEGAAKEKLFF.